The text below deals with one T cell receptor beta chain. Its target is unknown. This sample was taken from a study of T cell responses to AZD1222 COVID-19 vaccine. Method: immunoSEQ multiplex PCR; TCRdb's copy keeps in-frame clones and lacks some. The sample includes fewer than 120,000 clones, more than 90% of them seen just once. Study conclusions and caveats: Only 5 or 6 people who got AZD1222 tested seropositive at baseline. White British donors predominated, females outnumbered males, and clonal diversity was possibly underestimated.

The CDR3 has 14 residues. V trimming: 4 bases; J trimming: 0 bases; junction bases outside the gene matches: 3. Germline V gives CDR1 SQVTM, CDR2 ANQGSEA. The TCR originated in an adult who received the AZD1222 COVID-19 vaccine. This specimen consisted of peripheral blood, obtained 28 days after the second AZD1222 dose. The chain employs TRBV29-1 and TRBJ1-5; 7 bases are shared with TRBD1. The CDR3 region is CSVATGYSNQPQHF. For the CDR3, the DNA is TGCAGCGTTGCGACAGGGTATAGCAATCAGCCCCAGCATTTT.